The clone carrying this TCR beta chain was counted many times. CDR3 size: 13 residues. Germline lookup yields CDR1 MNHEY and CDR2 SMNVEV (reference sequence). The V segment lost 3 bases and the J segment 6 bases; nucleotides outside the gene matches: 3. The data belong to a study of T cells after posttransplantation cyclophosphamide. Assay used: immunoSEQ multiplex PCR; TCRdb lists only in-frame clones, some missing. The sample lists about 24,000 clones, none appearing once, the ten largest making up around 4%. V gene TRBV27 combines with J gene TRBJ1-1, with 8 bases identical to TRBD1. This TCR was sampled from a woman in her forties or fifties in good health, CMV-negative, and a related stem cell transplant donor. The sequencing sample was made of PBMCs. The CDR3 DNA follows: TGTGCCAGCAGTTTGGACAGGGCATCTGAAGCTTTCTTT. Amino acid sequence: CASSLDRASEAFF.